The present T cell receptor beta chain was sequenced within a study of cytomegalovirus exposure and HLA in healthy donors. General study findings and limits: Confirmation was obtained in vitro that a few CMV-associated chains are specific for CMV antigens. It was 150 to 200 TCR beta chains that were listed as cytomegalovirus-associated. The tendency of first-cohort TCR clusters to co-occur in the 100 to 150 validation repertoires emerged from a later analysis. As was reported, the classifier diagnosed cytomegalovirus status with high specificity and sensitivity.

Sequencing was performed with immunoSEQ multiplex PCR; in TCRdb, only in-frame clones are kept and a portion is missing. The data contain some 120,000 clones, about 96% of them singletons. With 4 bases removed from V and 4 bases from J, the gap between germline ends came to 20 bases. The CDR3 length is 16 residues. Per the germline V gene, CDR1 is SGHNT and CDR2 is YYREEE (reference sequence). As concerns this clone: The antigen remains undetermined.

This clonotype was obtained from a man between 18 and 29 years old in good health and CMV-seronegative. The chain uses TRBV5-4 and TRBJ1-2; D gene uncertain. Sequenced material: PBMCs. The CDR3 protein is CASSLWGGGPFYGYTF. The CDR3 nucleotides read TGTGCCAGCAGCCTCTGGGGAGGAGGCCCATTCTATGGCTACACCTTC. The full variable domain, in which reference TRBV5-4 and TRBJ1-2 provide the parts outside the CDR3, is ETGVTQSPTHLIKTRGQQVTLRCSSQSGHNTVSWYQQALGQGPQFIFQYYREEENGRGNFPPRFSGLQFPNYSSELNVNALELDDSALYLCASSLWGGGPFYGYTFGSGTRLTVV.